The 9 T cell receptor beta chains listed next were all sequenced from one sample in a study of beta chain features in type 1 diabetes. Points from the study as a whole: TCRB CDR3s from Type 1 diabetes patients were moderately but significantly shorter in all four CD4+ subsets.

These TCRs' antigens remain unknown. The authors reverse transcribed all of the isolated RNA, so sequencing captured expressed TCRB transcripts. Using immunoSEQ multiplex PCR, the repertoire was profiled, and TCRdb retains in-frame clones only, with some absent. The sample lists some 160,000 clones, 8% to 8.5% occurring once. The sequencing input was central memory CD4+ T cells from blood. These TCRs come from a young woman with type 1 diabetes.

The V call is TRBV5-6, the J call TRBJ1-2; 10 nucleotides match TRBD1. The CDR3 runs 13 residues. Germline CDR1 SGHDT, CDR2 YYEEEE. J gave up 8 bases and V 2 bases, and 3 bases lay outside the gene matches. The CDR3 sequence is CASSLGQGEGYTF. DNA for the CDR3: TGTGCCAGCAGCTTAGGACAGGGGGAAGGCTACACCTTC.

This clone was seen a handful of times. The chain carries TRBV28 and TRBJ2-2, with TRBD1 matching 7 bases. The CDR3 covers 14 residues. The germline CDR1 and CDR2 sequences are MDHEN and SYDVKM. The ends lost 7 bases at V and 6 bases at J; junction bases unmatched: 8. The CDR3 coding sequence is TGTGCCAGCACGGAAGGGGGCTTGGCCGGGGAGCTGTTTTTT. It specifies CASTEGGLAGELFF.

The CDR3 DNA follows: TGTGCCAGCAGCCAAGTCGAGACAGTTTATGGCTACACCTTC. Its protein product is CASSQVETVYGYTF. The chain couples TRBV4-2 to TRBJ1-2; tentative D call: TRBD1 (5 bases). CDR3 length equals 14 residues. Looked up from germline, CDR1 is LGHNA and CDR2 is YNFKEQ. The V gene lost 1 base and the J gene lost 5 bases, with 11 bases spanning the gap.

V is TRBV4-2 and J is TRBJ2-2; no clear D. Trimming left V 1 base short and J 0 bases short, with 12 bases between. This CDR3 spans 17 amino acids. Germline V lookup: CDR1 LGHNA, CDR2 YNFKEQ. CDR3 amino acids: CASSQAQPLANTGELFF. CDR3 nucleotide sequence: TGTGCCAGCAGCCAAGCCCAACCTCTAGCGAACACCGGGGAGCTGTTTTTT.

The CDR3 protein is CASSSPGQKNEKLFF. CDR3 coding DNA: TGTGCCAGCAGTTCGCCGGGACAGAAGAATGAAAAACTGTTTTTT. This chain connects TRBV28 to TRBJ1-4; 7 bases line up with TRBD1. The CDR3 length is 15 residues. Trimming took 4 bases from V and 5 from J; bases not matched to a gene: 7. The germline CDR1 and CDR2 sequences are MDHEN and SYDVKM.

The CDR3 spells CASSGQGLGAGEKLFF. CDR3 bases: TGTGCCAGCAGCGGACAGGGCTTGGGCGCGGGTGAAAAACTGTTTTTT. The chain recombines TRBV9 with TRBJ1-4, with TRBD1 identical over 7 bases. The V and J ends lost 3 bases and 7 bases, in that order; junction bases with no gene match: 12. The germline gives CDR1 SGDLS, CDR2 YYNGEE. This CDR3 has 16 residues.

This clone has more than one count but fewer than ten. The chain has TRBV4-3 and TRBJ2-5; D is possibly TRBD1 (6 bases). Between the trimmed V and J ends, which lost 4 bases and 3 bases, there was a span of 15 bases. CDR1 is LGHNA and CDR2 is YSLEER in the germline V gene. The CDR3 consists of 15 residues. DNA of the CDR3: TGCGCCAGCAGCCCGAGAGGACAGCCCAAAGAGACCCAGTACTTC. Amino acids: CASSPRGQPKETQYF.

This rearrangement joins TRBV19 to TRBJ2-7, with a weak D call TRBD1 (6 bases). Looked up from germline, CDR1 is LNHDA and CDR2 is SQIVND (reference sequence). The CDR3 is 13 residues long. Trimming cost V 6 bases and J 2 bases, with 11 bases left between them. CDR3 region: CASRVTGTYEQYF. In nucleotides, the CDR3 is TGTGCCAGTAGAGTGACAGGTACCTACGAGCAGTACTTC.

The sample holds a few counts of this clone. The chain employs TRBV28 and TRBJ1-5; D possibly corresponds to TRBD1 (5 bases). V lost 1 base and J lost 11, with 21 bases in between. The CDR3 has 16 amino acids. Germline values: CDR1 MDHEN, CDR2 SYDVKM. Here the CDR3 DNA reads TGTGCCAGCAGTTTATCTTTGGGCGTACGGGGACTGTCCCAGCATTTT. Translating gives CASSLSLGVRGLSQHF.